This T cell receptor beta chain emerged from a study of T cell responses to AZD1222 COVID-19 vaccine. The overall study: Pooled together were second doses at about 4 or about 12 weeks. Broader study findings: White British people made up most donors, females outnumbered males, and clonal diversity was possibly underestimated.

The V gene's germline CDR1 is MNHEY and CDR2 SVGEGT. V lost 4 bases and J 6 bases, leaving 4 bases between the germline ends. This CDR3 is built from 11 residues. A note on this clone: Its specificity is unknown.

Repertoires were generated with immunoSEQ multiplex PCR, while TCRdb's copy carries only in-frame clones and drops some. The table includes 120,000 to 150,000 clones, about 92% detected once. The sequencing here drew on peripheral blood, taken on day 0 of AZD1222 vaccination. The J gene is TRBJ1-5, the V gene TRBV6-2 or TRBV6-3; D gene uncertain. This receptor was identified in an adult in good health. CDR3 protein: CASSSGQPQHF. The CDR3 bases are TGTGCCAGCAGTTCAGGTCAGCCCCAGCATTTT.